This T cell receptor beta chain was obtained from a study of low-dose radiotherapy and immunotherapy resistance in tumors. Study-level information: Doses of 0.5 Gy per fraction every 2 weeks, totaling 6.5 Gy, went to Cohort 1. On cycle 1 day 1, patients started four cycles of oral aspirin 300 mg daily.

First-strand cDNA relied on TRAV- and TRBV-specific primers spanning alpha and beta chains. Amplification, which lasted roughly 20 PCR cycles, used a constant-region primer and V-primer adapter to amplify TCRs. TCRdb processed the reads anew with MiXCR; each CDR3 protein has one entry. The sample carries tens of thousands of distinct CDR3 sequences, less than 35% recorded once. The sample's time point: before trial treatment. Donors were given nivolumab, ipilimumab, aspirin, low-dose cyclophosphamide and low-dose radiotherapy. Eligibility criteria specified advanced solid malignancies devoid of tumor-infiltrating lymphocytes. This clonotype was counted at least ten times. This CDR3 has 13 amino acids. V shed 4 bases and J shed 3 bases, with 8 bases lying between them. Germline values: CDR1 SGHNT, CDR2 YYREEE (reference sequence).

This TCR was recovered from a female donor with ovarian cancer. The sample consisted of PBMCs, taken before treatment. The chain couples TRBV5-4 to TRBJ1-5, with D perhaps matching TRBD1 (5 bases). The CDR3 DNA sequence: TGTGCCAGCAGCCTGGACAACAATCAGCCCCAGCATTTT. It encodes CASSLDNNQPQHF.